These 7 T cell receptor beta chains share one sample of origin, sequenced in a study of spatial heterogeneity in lung cancer. Each CDR3 protein gets one entry after TCRdb re-called the 5' RACE reads with MiXCR. Altogether about 42,000 distinct CDR3 sequences are present, 6% to 7% being singletons, with the ten largest covering about 39%. Indicated time point: sample taken at primary tumor resection. The study sequenced unsorted whole RNA from tumor, nontumor lung or frozen PBMC. Sequences were derived from PBMCs, sampled at surgery. The receptors here all came from a female donor with early-stage non-small cell lung cancer.

This clonotype was seen at least ten times. The chain uses TRBV6-2 or TRBV6-3 and TRBJ2-3, with D unclear. The CDR3 is 13 amino acids. Trimming pared 2 bases from V and 2 bases from J, leaving 5 bases between. Germline V CDR1 and CDR2: MNHEY, SVGEGT. The CDR3 sequence is CASSYSPTDTQYF. CDR3 nucleotides: TGTGCCAGCAGTTACAGTCCCACAGATACGCAGTATTTT.

About this clonotype itself: One end of the junction fails to match germline, which may point to a read error. The J gene is TRBJ2-1, the V gene TRBV7-3, with 9 bases matching TRBD2. The CDR3 totals 16 residues. Germline CDR1 reads SGHTA; CDR2 reads FQGTGA. The CDR3 DNA sequence: TGTGCCAGCAGCTCCTCGGGGAGCGGGGGGCCCAATGCGCAGTTCTTC. It translates to CASSSSGSGGPNAQFF.

This chain links TRBV5-1 with TRBJ1-4, with D possibly matching TRBD1 (6 bases). Germline V gene data show CDR1 as SGHRS and CDR2 as YFSETQ. Trimming removed 0 bases at V and 8 bases at J, with 14 bases between. This CDR3 is built from 15 residues. CDR3 coding DNA: TGCGCCAGCAGCTTGGAATACAGGGCAGGGGAAAAACTGTTTTTT. Residues: CASSLEYRAGEKLFF.

This clonotype was detected a few times. The chain carries TRBV7-9 and TRBJ2-2; 14 positions agree with TRBD2. V lost 8 bases to trimming and J lost 0 bases; unmatched junction nucleotides: 8. CDR1 and CDR2 (germline): SEHNR, FQNEAQ (reference sequence). CDR3 size: 18 residues. CDR3 region: CASLPGTSGGSNTGELFF. Written as DNA, the CDR3 is TGTGCCAGCCTCCCCGGGACTAGCGGGGGATCGAACACCGGGGAGCTGTTTTTT.

Only a few counts were recorded for this clonotype. This chain joins TRBV20-1 and TRBJ2-1; the D gene is possibly TRBD1 (7 bases). V lost 0 bases and J 5 bases, leaving 20 bases between the germline ends. The length of the CDR3 is 17 residues. Germline V gene lookup returns CDR1 DFQATT and CDR2 SNEGSKA (reference sequence). This chain's CDR3 is CSARDMEGANINNEQFF. The CDR3 DNA follows: TGCAGTGCTAGAGATATGGAGGGGGCCAATATAAACAATGAGCAGTTCTTC.

In regard to this clonotype: Just one base apart from a much larger clone, this may be a read error. The CDR3 sequence: CSAGGTKDIQYF. The CDR3 nucleotides are TGCAGCGCCGGCGGTACCAAAGACATTCAGTACTTC. The rearrangement uses TRBV29-1 and TRBJ2-4; no firm D call. The CDR3 covers 12 residues. Per the germline V gene, CDR1 is SQVTM and CDR2 is ANQGSEA. Variable domain in full (rest from reference TRBV29-1 and TRBJ2-4): SAVISQKPSRDICQRGTSLTIQCQVDSQVTMMFWYRQQPGQSLTLIATANQGSEATYESGFVIDKFPISRPNLTFSTLTVSNMSPEDSSIYLCSAGGTKDIQYFGAGTRLSVL.

This clonotype was detected many times. V gene TRBV18 combines with J gene TRBJ1-5, with D tentatively TRBD1 (5 bases). V was trimmed by 4 bases and J by 3 bases, leaving 22 bases between them. The CDR3 runs to 18 residues. The V gene's germline CDR1 is KGHSH and CDR2 LQKENI. CDR3 in DNA: TGTGCCAGCTCACATAATGGGGCTGACCAACGAAACAATCAGCCCCAGCATTTT. Its translation is CASSHNGADQRNNQPQHF.